This T cell receptor beta chain was retrieved from a study of PD-1 blockade in classical Hodgkin lymphoma. Assay: immunoSEQ multiplex PCR; the TCRdb copy retains only in-frame clones and omits some. The sample records fewer than 100,000 clones, 89% being singletons. The CDR3 has 13 residues. Germline V lookup: CDR1 SQVTM, CDR2 ANQGSEA. With V trimmed by 5 bases and J by 7 bases, 7 bases remained unmatched. After autologous stem cell transplantation all patients relapsed, and prior brentuximab vedotin exposure differed between cohorts. The sequence came from a human donor with classical Hodgkin lymphoma. The rearrangement uses TRBV29-1 and TRBJ1-2; 10 bases agree with TRBD1. The material sequenced was peripheral blood mononuclear cells (PBMCs), taken at baseline. The CDR3 DNA is TGCAGCGTTAGGACAGGGGGATCGAGTGGCTACACCTTC. This codes for CSVRTGGSSGYTF.